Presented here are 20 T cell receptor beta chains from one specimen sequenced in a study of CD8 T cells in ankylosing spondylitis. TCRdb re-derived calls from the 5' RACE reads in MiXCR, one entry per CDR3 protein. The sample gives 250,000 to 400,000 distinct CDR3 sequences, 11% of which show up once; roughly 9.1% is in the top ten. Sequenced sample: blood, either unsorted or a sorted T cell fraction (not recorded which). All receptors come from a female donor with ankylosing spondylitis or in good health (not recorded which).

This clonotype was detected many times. The CDR3 bases are TGCAGTGTTACCCGGGACTTCAATGATCAGCCCCAGCATTTT. Residues: CSVTRDFNDQPQHF. The chain is built from TRBV20-1 and TRBJ1-5; TRBD1 might be the D (5 bases). Germline lookup yields CDR1 DFQATT and CDR2 SNEGSKA (reference sequence). The CDR3 consists of 14 residues. V lost 7 bases and J lost 5, with 18 bases in between.

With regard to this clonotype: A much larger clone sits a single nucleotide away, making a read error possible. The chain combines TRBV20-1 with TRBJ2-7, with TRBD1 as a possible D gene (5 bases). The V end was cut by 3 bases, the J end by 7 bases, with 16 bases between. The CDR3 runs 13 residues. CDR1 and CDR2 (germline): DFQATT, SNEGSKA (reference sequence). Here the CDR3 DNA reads TGCAGTGCTAGGATGGACATGGGTAAGGAGCAGTACTTC. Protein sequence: CSARMDMGKEQYF.

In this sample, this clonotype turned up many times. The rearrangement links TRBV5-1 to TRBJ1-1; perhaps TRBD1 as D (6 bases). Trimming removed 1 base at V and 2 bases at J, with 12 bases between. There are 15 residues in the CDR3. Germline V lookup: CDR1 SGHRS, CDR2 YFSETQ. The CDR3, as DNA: TGCGCCAGCAGCTTGAGGGGGAATCGAAACACTGAAGCTTTCTTT. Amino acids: CASSLRGNRNTEAFF. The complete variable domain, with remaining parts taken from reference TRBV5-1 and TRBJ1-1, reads KAGVTQTPRYLIKTRGQQVTLSCSPISGHRSVSWYQQTPGQGLQFLFEYFSETQRNKGNFPGRFSGRQFSNSRSEMNVSTLELGDSALYLCASSLRGNRNTEAFFGQGTRLTVV.

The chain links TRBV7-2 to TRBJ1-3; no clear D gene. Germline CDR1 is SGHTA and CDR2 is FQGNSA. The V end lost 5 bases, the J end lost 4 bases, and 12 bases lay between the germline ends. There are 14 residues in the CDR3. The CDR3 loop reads CASSPYKVGNTIYF. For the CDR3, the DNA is TGTGCCAGCAGCCCCTATAAAGTCGGAAACACCATATATTTT.

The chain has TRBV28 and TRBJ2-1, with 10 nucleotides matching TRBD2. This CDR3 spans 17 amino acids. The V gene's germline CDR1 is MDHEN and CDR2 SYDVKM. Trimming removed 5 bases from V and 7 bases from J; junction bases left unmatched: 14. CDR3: CASSTPWVAGGGNEQFF. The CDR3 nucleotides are TGTGCCAGCAGTACTCCCTGGGTAGCGGGGGGCGGGAATGAGCAGTTCTTC.

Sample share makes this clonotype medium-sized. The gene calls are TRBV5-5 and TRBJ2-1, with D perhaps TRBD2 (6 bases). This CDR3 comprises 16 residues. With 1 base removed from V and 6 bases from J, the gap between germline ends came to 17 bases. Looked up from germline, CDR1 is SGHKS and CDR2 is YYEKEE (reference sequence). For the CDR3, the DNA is TGTGCCAGCAGCTTGACTCTAGCGATTTTGGGCAATGAGCAGTTCTTC. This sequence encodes CASSLTLAILGNEQFF.

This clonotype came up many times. The CDR3 protein is CASSFAGTYNEQFF. As DNA, the CDR3 is TGTGCCAGCAGTTTTGCGGGTACCTACAATGAGCAGTTCTTC. J is TRBJ2-1 and V is TRBV12-3 or TRBV12-4, with a tentative D call TRBD2 (5 bases). With 3 bases removed from V and 2 bases from J, the gap between germline ends came to 8 bases. The CDR3 loop spans 14 amino acids.

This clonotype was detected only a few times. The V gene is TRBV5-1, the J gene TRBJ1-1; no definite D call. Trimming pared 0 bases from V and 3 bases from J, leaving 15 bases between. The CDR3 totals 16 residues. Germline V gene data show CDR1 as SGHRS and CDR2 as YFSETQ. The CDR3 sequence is CASSLALFLGDTEAFF. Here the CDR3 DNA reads TGCGCCAGCAGCTTGGCCCTTTTCCTGGGTGACACTGAAGCTTTCTTT.

The DNA for the CDR3 is TGTGCCAGCGTTGACAACCGGGATCAGCCCCAGCATTTT. Translating gives CASVDNRDQPQHF. The chain is built from TRBV28 and TRBJ1-5; no firm D call. The CDR3 runs 13 residues. The germline V gene encodes CDR1 MDHEN and CDR2 SYDVKM. Trimming took 8 bases from V and 5 from J, leaving 13 bases between them.

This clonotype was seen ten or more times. CDR3 nucleotides: TGTGCCTTTCGCCGGGACAGCCAGGACACCATATATTTT. This translates into CAFRRDSQDTIYF. The chain carries TRBV10-3 and TRBJ1-3, with TRBD1 matching 7 bases. The CDR3 sequence is 13 residues long. The junction had 12 bases not matched to a gene; V was cut back by 11 bases and J by 8 bases. Germline V gene data show CDR1 as ENHRY and CDR2 as SYGVKD.

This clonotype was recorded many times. This chain's CDR3 is CASSSSLEQFF. DNA for the CDR3: TGTGCCAGCAGCTCTTCTCTTGAGCAGTTCTTC. V and J are TRBV5-6 and TRBJ2-1, with D uncertain. The CDR3 covers 11 residues. CDR1 is SGHDT, CDR2 YYEEEE, per germline. The ends were cut back, 3 bases at V and 9 bases at J, with 7 bases in the middle.

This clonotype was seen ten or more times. CDR3 residues: CASSSPSGPLPWTTGVTGELFF. CDR3 sequence (DNA): TGTGCCAGCAGCTCCCCCTCGGGCCCCCTCCCCTGGACTACGGGGGTGACCGGGGAGCTGTTTTTT. V is TRBV7-1 and J is TRBJ2-2; a possible D gene is TRBD2 (6 bases). TRBV7-1 is treated as an ORF (open reading frame) with a function not yet certain. V lost 3 bases to trimming and J lost 5 bases, with 34 bases between them. This CDR3 region has 22 residues.

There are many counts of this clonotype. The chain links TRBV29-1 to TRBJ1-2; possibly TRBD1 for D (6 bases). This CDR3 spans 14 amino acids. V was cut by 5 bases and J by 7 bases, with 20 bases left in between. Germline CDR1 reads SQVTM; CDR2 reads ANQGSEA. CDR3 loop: CSVPTPGARGGYTF. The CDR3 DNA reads TGCAGCGTTCCTACCCCAGGGGCCAGAGGTGGCTACACCTTC. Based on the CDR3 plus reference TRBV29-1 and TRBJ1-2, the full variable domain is SAVISQKPSRDICQRGTSLTIQCQVDSQVTMMFWYRQQPGQSLTLIATANQGSEATYESGFVIDKFPISRPNLTFSTLTVSNMSPEDSSIYLCSVPTPGARGGYTFGSGTRLTVV.

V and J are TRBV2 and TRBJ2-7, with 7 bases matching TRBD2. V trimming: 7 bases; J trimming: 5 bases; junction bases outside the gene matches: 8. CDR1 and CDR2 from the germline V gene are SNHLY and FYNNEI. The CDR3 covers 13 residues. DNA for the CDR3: TGTGCCAGCAATGTGCGGGAGATCGACGAGCAGTACTTC. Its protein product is CASNVREIDEQYF.

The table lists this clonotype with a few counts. CDR3 bases: TGTGCCAGCAGCCAAGGGGCTGGGGAGCAGTACTTC. Its protein product is CASSQGAGEQYF. The chain has TRBV3-1 and TRBJ2-7; no clear D gene. Looked up from germline, CDR1 is LGHDT and CDR2 is YNNKEL (reference sequence). The CDR3 sequence is 12 residues long. V lost 1 base and J lost 7, with 8 bases in between.

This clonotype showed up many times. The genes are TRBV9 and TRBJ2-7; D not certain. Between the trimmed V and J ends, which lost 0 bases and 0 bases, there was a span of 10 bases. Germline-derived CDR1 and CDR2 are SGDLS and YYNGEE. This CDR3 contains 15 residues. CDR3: CASSVEEFSSYEQYF. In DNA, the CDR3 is TGTGCCAGCAGCGTAGAAGAGTTCAGCTCCTACGAGCAGTACTTC.

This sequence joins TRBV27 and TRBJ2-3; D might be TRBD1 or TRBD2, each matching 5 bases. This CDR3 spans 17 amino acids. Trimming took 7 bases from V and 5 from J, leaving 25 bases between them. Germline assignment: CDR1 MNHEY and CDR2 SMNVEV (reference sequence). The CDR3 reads CASTPGSRNNRRDTQYF. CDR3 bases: TGTGCCAGCACCCCGGGATCTAGGAATAACAGGAGAGATACGCAGTATTTT.

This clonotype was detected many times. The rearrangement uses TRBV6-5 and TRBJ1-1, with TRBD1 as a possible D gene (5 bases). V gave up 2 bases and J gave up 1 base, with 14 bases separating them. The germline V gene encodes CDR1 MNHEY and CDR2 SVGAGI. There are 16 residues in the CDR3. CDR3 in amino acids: CASSYVPGRRNTEAFF. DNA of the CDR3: TGTGCCAGCAGTTACGTCCCGGGGCGAAGGAACACTGAAGCTTTCTTT.

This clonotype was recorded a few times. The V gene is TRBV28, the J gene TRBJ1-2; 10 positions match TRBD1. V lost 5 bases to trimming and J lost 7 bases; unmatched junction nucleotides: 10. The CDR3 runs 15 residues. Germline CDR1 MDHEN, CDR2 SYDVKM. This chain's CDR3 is CASSGRDRGDRGYTF. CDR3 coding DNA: TGTGCCAGCAGTGGAAGGGACAGGGGAGATCGTGGCTACACCTTC.

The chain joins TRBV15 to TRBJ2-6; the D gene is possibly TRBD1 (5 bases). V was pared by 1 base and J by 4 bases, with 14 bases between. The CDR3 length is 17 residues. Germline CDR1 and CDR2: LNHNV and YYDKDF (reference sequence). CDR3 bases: TGTGCCACCAGCAGAGGGACACGGAGCTCCGGGGCCAACGTCCTGACTTTC. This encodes CATSRGTRSSGANVLTF.